This T cell receptor (beta chain) was profiled in a study of blood T cell repertoires in COVID-19. The CDR3 is 15 amino acids. Looked up from germline, CDR1 is SGHTA and CDR2 is FQGNSA. With V trimmed by 7 bases and J by 8 bases, 12 bases remained unmatched. Measured with immunoSEQ multiplex PCR; TCRdb has only the in-frame clones, and not every one. The table shows about 100,000 clones, with over 75% occurring only once. The TCR originated in a human donor in a cohort sampled during active COVID-19. The sequencing input was peripheral blood. The rearrangement links TRBV7-2 to TRBJ2-2, with 8 bases aligning to TRBD1. CDR3 bases: TGTGCCAGCATCCTATCCGGACAGGGCTTTGGGGAGCTGTTTTTT. As protein: CASILSGQGFGELFF.